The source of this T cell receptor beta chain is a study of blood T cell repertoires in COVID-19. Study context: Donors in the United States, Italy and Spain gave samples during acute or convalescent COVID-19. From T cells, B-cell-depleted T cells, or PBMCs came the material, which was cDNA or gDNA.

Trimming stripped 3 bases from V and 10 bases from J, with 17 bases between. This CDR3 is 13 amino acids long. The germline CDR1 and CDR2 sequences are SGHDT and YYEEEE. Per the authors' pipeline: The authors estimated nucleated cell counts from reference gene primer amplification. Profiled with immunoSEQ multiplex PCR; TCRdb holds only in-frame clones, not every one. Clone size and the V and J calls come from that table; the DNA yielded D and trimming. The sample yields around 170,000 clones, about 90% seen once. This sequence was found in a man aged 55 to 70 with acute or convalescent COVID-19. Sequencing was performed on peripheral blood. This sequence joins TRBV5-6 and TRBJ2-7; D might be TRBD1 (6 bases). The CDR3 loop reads CASSSGTRGGQYF. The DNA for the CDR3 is TGTGCCAGCAGCTCGGGGACCCGAGGGGGACAGTACTTC.